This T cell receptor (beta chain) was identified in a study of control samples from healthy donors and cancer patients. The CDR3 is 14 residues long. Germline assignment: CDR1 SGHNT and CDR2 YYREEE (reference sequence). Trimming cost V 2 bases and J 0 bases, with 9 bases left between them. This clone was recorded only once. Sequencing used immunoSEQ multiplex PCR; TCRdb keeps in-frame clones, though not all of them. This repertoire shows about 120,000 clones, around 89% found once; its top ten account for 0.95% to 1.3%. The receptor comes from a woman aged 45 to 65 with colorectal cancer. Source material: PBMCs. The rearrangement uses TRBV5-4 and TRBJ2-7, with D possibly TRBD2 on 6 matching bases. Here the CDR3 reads CASSFFGSSYEQYF. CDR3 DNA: TGTGCCAGCAGCTTTTTCGGGAGCTCCTACGAGCAGTACTTC.